A selection of T cell receptor beta chains follows, all from one sample in a study of cytomegalovirus exposure and HLA in healthy donors. Some clones are missing from TCRdb's copy, which holds only in-frame ones; the method was immunoSEQ multiplex PCR. The sample consists of about 160,000 clones, 60% to 85% of them appearing once. The sequenced material came from PBMCs. All receptors derive from a man in his forties in good health and CMV-seropositive. Each CDR3 is given with its conserved first and last residue. A D gene is named only where the DNA matches it firmly. The size entry is marked missing in some rows and otherwise reads once, few, many or a size class.

CASSLTGADAPYGYTF TGTGCCAGCAGCTTAACGGGGGCCGACGCACCTTATGGCTACACCTTC TRBV7-3 . . TRBJ1-2
CASQGGAVDEQYF TGTGCCAGCCAAGGGGGCGCGGTAGACGAGCAGTACTTC TRBV28 . TRBD1 TRBJ2-7
CASSPSYNEQFF TGTGCCAGCAGCCCCAGCTACAATGAGCAGTTCTTC TRBV7-9 . . TRBJ2-1
CATGTWSLFF TGTGCCACGGGAACGTGGTCTCTGTTCTTC TRBV7-9 . . TRBJ2-7
CAISDSGALADTQYF TGTGCCATCAGTGACTCAGGGGCTTTGGCAGATACGCAGTATTTT TRBV10-3 . . TRBJ2-3
CAISAGTSGAAEQYF TGTGCCATCAGCGCCGGGACTAGCGGGGCCGCCGAGCAGTACTTC TRBV10-3 . TRBD2 TRBJ2-7
CSVGQGPKETQYF TGCAGCGTGGGACAGGGACCGAAAGAGACCCAGTACTTC TRBV29-1 . TRBD1 TRBJ2-5
CASSSYRVSGANVLTF TGTGCCAGCAGCTCATACAGGGTTTCTGGGGCCAACGTCCTGACTTTC TRBV5-8 . . TRBJ2-6
CASRTGTGGIYEQYF TGTGCCAGCAGGACGGGGACAGGGGGGATCTACGAGCAGTACTTC TRBV28 . TRBD1 TRBJ2-7
CASSRTGGSTDTQYF TGTGCCAGCAGTCGGACAGGGGGAAGCACAGATACGCAGTATTTT TRBV27 . TRBD1 TRBJ2-3
CASSSGGGPYYGYTF TGTGCCAGCAGTTCCGGGGGGGGCCCTTACTATGGCTACACCTTC TRBV5-4 . . TRBJ1-2
CASSPPGGYGYTF TGTGCCAGCAGCCCCCCAGGGGGCTATGGCTACACCTTC TRBV7-2 . TRBD1 TRBJ1-2
CALAGGANVLTF TGTGCCCTGGCGGGTGGGGCCAACGTCCTGACTTTC TRBV30 few . TRBJ2-6
CASGSNRDQYF TGTGCTAGTGGTTCTAACAGGGACCAGTACTTC TRBV12-5 . . TRBJ2-5
CASSVGLAASTDTQYF TGTGCCAGCAGTGTCGGACTAGCGGCTAGCACAGATACGCAGTATTTT TRBV25-1 . TRBD2 TRBJ2-3
CASSYRDRVGEKLFF TGTGCCAGCAGCTACCGGGACAGGGTAGGTGAAAAACTGTTTTTT TRBV5-8 . TRBD1 TRBJ1-4
CASGSPVLGELFF TGTGCCAGCGGGAGTCCGGTACTCGGGGAGCTGTTTTTT TRBV28 . . TRBJ2-2
CASSKNKGTDTGELFF TGTGCCAGCTCAAAAAATAAGGGGACAGACACCGGGGAGCTGTTTTTT TRBV18 . TRBD1 TRBJ2-2
CASGLANTGELFF TGTGCCAGCGGTCTAGCGAACACCGGGGAGCTGTTTTTT TRBV2 . . TRBJ2-2
CASSVEVYGHNEQFF TGTGCCAGCAGCGTAGAAGTGTACGGTCACAATGAGCAGTTCTTC TRBV9 . . TRBJ2-1
CASSYLSGSEYNEQFF TGTGCCAGCAGTTACCTTAGCGGGAGCGAATACAATGAGCAGTTCTTC TRBV6-5 few TRBD2 TRBJ2-1
CASSSSGTFYEQYF TGTGCCAGCAGCTCCTCCGGGACTTTCTACGAGCAGTACTTC TRBV7-9 . . TRBJ2-7
CASSVGLGTTGELFF TGTGCCAGCAGTGTGGGACTAGGTACAACCGGGGAGCTGTTTTTT TRBV7-6 once TRBD2 TRBJ2-2
CASSLGPGDGNQPQHF TGTGCCAGCAGCTTGGGCCCGGGGGATGGGAATCAGCCCCAGCATTTT TRBV5-4 . . TRBJ1-5
CAWSPLRIETQYF TGTGCCTGGAGTCCCCTCAGGATAGAGACCCAGTACTTC TRBV30 . . TRBJ2-5
CASRGSGSSHEQYF TGTGCCAGCAGGGGGAGCGGGAGCTCCCACGAGCAGTACTTC TRBV27 . TRBD2 TRBJ2-7
CASSRLAGVSLPGNTQYF TGTGCCAGCAGCCGACTAGCGGGAGTCTCCCTTCCGGGAAATACGCAGTATTTT TRBV7-9 . TRBD2 TRBJ2-3
CASSLPGSTLANYGYTF TGTGCCAGCAGTCTGCCCGGGTCGACCTTAGCTAACTATGGCTACACCTTC TRBV28 . . TRBJ1-2
CASSPGTGSGNTIYF TGTGCCAGCAGCCCCGGGACAGGGTCCGGAAACACCATATATTTT TRBV7-7 once TRBD1 TRBJ1-3
CASSPWDRETEAFF TGTGCCAGCTCACCGTGGGACAGGGAGACTGAAGCTTTCTTT TRBV18 . TRBD1 TRBJ1-1
CAISGGAGGGNEQYF TGTGCCATCAGTGGGGGGGCAGGGGGAGGAAACGAGCAGTACTTC TRBV10-3 . . TRBJ2-7
CASSFLPRVTGSNEQFF TGTGCCAGCAGTTTTCTTCCCAGGGTGACGGGCAGCAATGAGCAGTTCTTC TRBV28 . . TRBJ2-1
CASSSGTGEYEQYF TGTGCCAGCAGCTCCGGGACAGGGGAGTACGAGCAGTACTTC TRBV7-3 . TRBD1 TRBJ2-7
CASSLGTSGGYYYEQYF TGTGCCAGCAGCTTAGGGACTAGCGGAGGGTATTACTACGAGCAGTACTTC TRBV7-9 few TRBD2 TRBJ2-7
CASSFAGTSGIEGEQFF TGCGCCAGCAGCTTTGCCGGGACTAGCGGGATTGAGGGTGAGCAGTTCTTC TRBV5-1 . TRBD2 TRBJ2-1